This TCR beta chain was found in a study of OX40 agonist ivuxolimab in advanced cancers. The wider study: Prior checkpoint blockade (anti-PD-1, anti-PD-L1 or anti-CTLA-4) was permitted; under 50% had it. Overall study findings and caveats: In general, CD8+ T cells held more expanded clones than CD4+ did, on average.

This CDR3 comprises 9 residues. Germline-derived CDR1 and CDR2 are DFQATT and SNEGSKA (reference sequence). Points on this clone: What it binds is unknown.

Method: immunoSEQ multiplex PCR; TCRdb's copy keeps in-frame clones and lacks some. Here the sample spans 78,000 or so clones, around nine tenths being singletons. Patients with autoimmune history or systemic immunosuppression were excluded. At cycle 4 day 1, cycle 7 day 1, and baseline, blood was sampled. V usage is TRBV20-1 and J usage is TRBJ1-2; D not certain. The receptor was isolated from an adult with an advanced solid tumor such as melanoma, head and neck, liver or kidney cancer. Specimen: CD4+ or CD8+ T cells sorted from blood, collected in a trial of the OX40 agonist ivuxolimab. Written as DNA, the CDR3 is TGCAGGGCCCTTGTTGGCTACACCTTC. This gives the protein CRALVGYTF.